Listed below are T cell receptor beta chains from one sample, sequenced in a study of cytomegalovirus exposure and HLA in healthy donors. The table came from immunoSEQ multiplex PCR; TCRdb's copy has only in-frame clones and leaves some out. Of 100,000 to 150,000 clones listed, about 90% are singletons. Sequenced input: PBMCs. These receptors came from a woman between 18 and 30 years old in good health and CMV-seronegative. The CDR3 runs from the conserved cysteine through the conserved F or W. A D gene is named only where the DNA matches it firmly. The size of a clone is reported for some rows only, either as once, few or many, or as a class for expanded clones.

J	D	size	V	CDR3	DNA
TRBJ2-7	TRBD1	.	TRBV5-1	CASSAGTGGYEQYF	TGCGCCAGCAGCGCCGGGACAGGGGGGTACGAGCAGTACTTC
TRBJ2-2	.	.	TRBV13	CASSLELRTNTGELFF	TGTGCCAGCAGCTTAGAACTAAGGACGAACACCGGGGAGCTGTTTTTT
TRBJ2-5	TRBD2	.	TRBV9	CASSVGLAGSQETQYF	TGTGCCAGCAGCGTAGGACTAGCGGGGTCGCAAGAGACCCAGTACTTC
TRBJ2-3	TRBD2	once	TRBV28	CASSLGLARSTDTQYF	TGTGCCAGCAGTTTAGGACTAGCGCGTAGCACAGATACGCAGTATTTT
TRBJ2-6	.	.	TRBV7-9	CASSQGGAGANVLTF	TGTGCCAGCAGCCAAGGGGGGGCTGGGGCCAACGTCCTGACTTTC
TRBJ1-2	.	.	TRBV30	CAWRAPPGYGYTF	TGTGCCTGGAGAGCCCCCCCCGGCTATGGCTACACCTTC
TRBJ1-2	.	.	TRBV4-1	CASSQGTGGGGYGYTF	TGCGCCAGCAGCCAAGGAACGGGCGGTGGAGGCTATGGCTACACCTTC
TRBJ1-2	TRBD1	once	TRBV9	CASSADRNYGYTF	TGTGCCAGCAGCGCGGACAGGAACTATGGCTACACCTTC
TRBJ1-2	.	.	TRBV5-1	CASSLDRSSYGYTF	TGCGCCAGCAGCTTGGACAGGTCGTCCTATGGCTACACCTTC
TRBJ2-7	.	.	TRBV28	CASSFLDNSYEQYF	TGTGCCAGCAGTTTTCTGGACAACTCCTACGAGCAGTACTTC
TRBJ1-1	TRBD1	.	TRBV28	CASSPGTEPFMNTEAFF	TGTGCCAGCAGTCCAGGGACAGAGCCTTTCATGAACACTGAAGCTTTCTTT
TRBJ1-1	.	.	TRBV10-3	CAISESAGVGTEAFF	TGTGCCATCAGTGAGTCGGCAGGGGTGGGCACTGAAGCTTTCTTT
TRBJ2-7	TRBD2	.	TRBV19	CASSTTSGRAYEQYF	TGTGCCAGTAGTACGACTAGCGGGAGGGCCTACGAGCAGTACTTC
TRBJ1-5	.	.	TRBV27	CASSLSSYSNQPQHF	TGTGCCAGCAGTTTATCATCTTATAGCAATCAGCCCCAGCATTTT
TRBJ1-2	.	.	TRBV7-2	CASSLDGGNYGYTF	TGTGCCAGCAGCTTAGACGGCGGTAACTATGGCTACACCTTC
TRBJ1-2	TRBD1	.	TRBV30	CAWTPGQGLYGYTF	TGTGCCTGGACCCCTGGACAGGGCCTTTATGGCTACACCTTC
TRBJ2-3	TRBD2	.	TRBV27	CASSLEGTSGTDTQYF	TGTGCCAGCAGTTTAGAAGGGACTAGCGGGACAGATACGCAGTATTTT
TRBJ1-1	.	.	TRBV7-8	CASSKLDSALEAFF	TGTGCCAGCAGCAAATTAGACAGCGCTCTTGAAGCTTTCTTT
TRBJ1-1	.	few	TRBV23-1	CASSQEGDLVF	TGCGCCAGCAGTCAAGAAGGAGATCTAGTCTTT
TRBJ1-2	TRBD1	.	TRBV6-5	CASTRTGVGYTF	TGTGCCAGCACCAGGACAGGGGTTGGCTACACCTTC
TRBJ2-7	TRBD2	.	TRBV30	CAWSLPPGTSGSYEQYF	TGTGCCTGGAGCCTCCCACCCGGGACTAGCGGCTCCTACGAGCAGTACTTC
TRBJ2-7	TRBD1	.	TRBV6-5	CASCYRGPVGYEQYF	TGTGCCAGCTGCTACAGGGGGCCAGTGGGCTACGAGCAGTACTTC
TRBJ1-1	TRBD1	.	TRBV7-9	CASREGASNTEAFF	TGTGCCAGCAGGGAGGGGGCCTCGAACACTGAAGCTTTCTTT
TRBJ1-2	.	.	TRBV5-1	CASSLDRTDLYGYTF	TGCGCCAGCAGCTTGGATCGGACAGACCTCTATGGCTACACCTTC